The 32 T cell receptor beta chains below were found in one sample sequenced in a study of blood T cell repertoires in COVID-19. Assay used: immunoSEQ multiplex PCR; TCRdb lists only in-frame clones, some missing. The sample records 300,000 to 400,000 clones, around 83% being singletons. Material for sequencing was peripheral blood. These receptors came from a man in his thirties or forties with active or convalescent COVID-19.

The gene calls are TRBV11-2 and TRBJ1-6, with D uncertain. Germline V lookup: CDR1 SGHAT, CDR2 FQNNGV. Trimming pared 2 bases from V and 10 bases from J, leaving 15 bases between. The CDR3 totals 15 residues. The CDR3 protein is CASSLSGFGRSPLHF. The CDR3 DNA sequence: TGTGCCAGCAGCTTATCAGGATTTGGGCGATCACCCCTCCACTTT.

This clone turned up a few times. V and J are TRBV11-3 and TRBJ2-1; 10 positions match TRBD1. The germline CDR1 and CDR2 sequences are SGHNT and YENEEA. This CDR3 spans 18 amino acids. After removal of 5 bases from V and 8 bases from J, the junction contained 18 bases not matched to a gene. CDR3 protein: CASSRAPTGTGDVDEQFF. DNA of the CDR3: TGTGCCAGCAGCCGAGCCCCCACCGGGACAGGGGATGTCGATGAGCAGTTCTTC.

CDR3 coding DNA: TGTGCCAGCAGCACCCAAATAGCACCCCTCCACTTT. Protein: CASSTQIAPLHF. The V gene is TRBV6-5, the J gene TRBJ1-6; D gene ambiguous. Germline lookup yields CDR1 MNHEY and CDR2 SVGAGI. The CDR3 has 12 residues. V was clipped by 6 bases and J by 11 bases, with 11 bases between them.

This rearrangement joins TRBV4-2 to TRBJ2-6; 8 bases map to TRBD1. Germline V lookup: CDR1 LGHNA, CDR2 YNFKEQ. CDR3 length: 17 residues. V gave up 6 bases and J gave up 0 bases; unmatched junction bases: 7. The CDR3 reads CASSPGQANSGANVLTF. CDR3 DNA sequence: TGTGCCAGCAGTCCGGGACAGGCTAACTCTGGGGCCAACGTCCTGACTTTC.

This chain joins TRBV24-1 and TRBJ1-3; D is ambiguous. This CDR3 comprises 13 residues. V lost 0 bases, J lost 3 bases, and 2 bases lay in between. Germline V gene lookup returns CDR1 KGHDR and CDR2 SFDVKD. Here the CDR3 DNA reads TGTGCCACCAGTGATTTGCGTGGAAACACCATATATTTT. This encodes CATSDLRGNTIYF.

The CDR3 DNA sequence: TGCGCCAGCAGCCGGAGGGTTGGGGACAGTACCACTTGGAACACTGAAGCTTTCTTT. Protein: CASSRRVGDSTTWNTEAFF. The chain is built from TRBV5-1 and TRBJ1-1; 7 bases are a match to TRBD1. With V trimmed by 4 bases and J by 1 base, 19 bases remained unmatched. Germline-derived CDR1 and CDR2 are SGHRS and YFSETQ. The length of the CDR3 is 19 residues.

V is TRBV19 and J is TRBJ1-1; weak D call: TRBD1 (5 bases). Germline loops: CDR1 LNHDA, CDR2 SQIVND (reference sequence). Trimming took off 0 bases at V and 2 bases at J, with 7 bases between the two ends. The CDR3 consists of 14 residues. As DNA, the CDR3 is TGTGCCAGTAGTATAGACAGGGTTAACACTGAAGCTTTCTTT. Residues: CASSIDRVNTEAFF.

This clone was found a few times. V is TRBV5-5 and J is TRBJ2-2; 9 bases align to TRBD1. The CDR3 consists of 15 residues. Germline V gives CDR1 SGHKS, CDR2 YYEKEE (reference sequence). Losses at the gene ends were 4 bases for V and 5 bases for J; bases not matched to a gene: 6. The CDR3 spells CASSPGQGRTGELFF. The CDR3 coding sequence is TGTGCCAGCAGCCCAGGACAGGGGAGGACCGGGGAGCTGTTTTTT. The full variable domain, with the rest looked up from reference TRBV5-5 and TRBJ2-2, is DAGVTQSPTHLIKTRGQQVTLRCSPISGHKSVSWYQQVLGQGPQFIFQYYEKEERGRGNFPDRFSARQFPNYSSELNVNALLLGDSALYLCASSPGQGRTGELFFGEGSRLTVL.

In the case of this clone: An end of the junction differs from the germline gene, which may be a read error. This rearrangement joins TRBV9 to TRBJ1-1, with D possibly being TRBD1 (6 bases). The CDR3 spans 15 residues. Germline values: CDR1 SGDLS, CDR2 YYNGEE. The CDR3 sequence: CASSSRDTLKTEAFF. CDR3 in DNA: TGTGCCAGCAGCAGTCGGGACACCTTGAAGACTGAAGCTTTCTTT. Together with reference TRBV9 and TRBJ1-1, the CDR3 gives the full variable domain: DSGVTQTPKHLITATGQRVTLRCSPRSGDLSVYWYQQSLDQGLQFLIQYYNGEERAKGNILERFSAQQFPDLHSELNLSSLELGDSALYFCASSSRDTLKTEAFFGQGTRLTVV.

The rearrangement uses TRBV27 and TRBJ2-1, with 7 bases that match TRBD2. CDR1 and CDR2 from the germline V gene are MNHEY and SMNVEV (reference sequence). This CDR3 has 16 residues. The trim removed 3 bases at V and 5 bases at J, leaving 10 bases unmatched. CDR3 region: CASSFGGTGGHNEQFF. DNA of the CDR3: TGTGCCAGCAGTTTTGGTGGGACGGGGGGTCACAATGAGCAGTTCTTC.

The rearrangement joins TRBV14 to TRBJ1-6, with a possible D match to TRBD1 (6 bases). V was pared by 6 bases and J by 7 bases, with 10 bases between. This CDR3 spans 13 amino acids. Germline CDR1 reads SGHDN; CDR2 reads FVKESK. CDR3 in amino acids: CASRDSLNSPLHF. The CDR3 DNA sequence: TGTGCCAGCAGGGACAGTCTGAATTCACCCCTCCACTTT.

The chain couples TRBV11-2 to TRBJ2-5; 10 bases fit TRBD2. CDR3 length: 15 amino acids. The germline gives CDR1 SGHAT, CDR2 FQNNGV. Trimming took 4 bases from V and 4 from J; bases not matched to a gene: 6. CDR3 sequence (DNA): TGTGCCAGCAGCTATACTAGCGGGGTGGGAGAGACCCAGTACTTC. Translation gives CASSYTSGVGETQYF.

This clone was seen a single time. The V and J genes are TRBV2 and TRBJ1-5; tentatively, D is TRBD1 (5 bases). Germline CDR1 reads SNHLY; CDR2 reads FYNNEI. The V and J ends lost 6 bases and 0 bases respectively, with 12 bases between them. The length of the CDR3 is 15 residues. The CDR3 nucleotides read TGTGCCAGCAGCGTCGACAGTAATAGCAATCAGCCCCAGCATTTT. It specifies CASSVDSNSNQPQHF.

V and J are TRBV6-6 and TRBJ2-3, with a possible D match to TRBD2 (5 bases). The CDR3 loop spans 16 amino acids. V gave up 2 bases and J gave up 1 base, with 13 bases separating them. The germline V gene has CDR1 MNHNY and CDR2 SVGAGI (reference sequence). The CDR3 protein is CASSYALTRGTDTQYF. Here the CDR3 DNA reads TGTGCCAGCAGTTACGCCCTTACTAGGGGCACAGATACGCAGTATTTT.

The chain employs TRBV19 and TRBJ1-2; D is unclear. CDR3 length: 13 amino acids. Trimming shortened V by 11 bases and J by 8 bases, and 21 bases separated the two germline ends. CDR1 is LNHDA, CDR2 SQIVND, per germline (reference sequence). DNA of the CDR3: TGTGCCTCTGCTGAGACGGGAGTCGGAGGCTACACCTTC. It is translated as CASAETGVGGYTF.

The V gene is TRBV27, the J gene TRBJ2-7; TRBD1 might be the D (6 bases). The CDR3 spans 15 residues. Germline loops: CDR1 MNHEY, CDR2 SMNVEV (reference sequence). The germline V and J ends were trimmed by 2 bases and 5 bases, with 16 bases remaining between them. CDR3 nucleotide sequence: TGTGCCAGCAGTTTAGGGGGATGGGGGCGGAACGAGCAGTACTTC. Its translation: CASSLGGWGRNEQYF.

The chain joins TRBV27 to TRBJ1-5; D is unclear. CDR1 MNHEY and CDR2 SMNVEV come from the germline V gene (reference sequence). V was cut by 3 bases and J by 7 bases, with 7 bases left in between. The CDR3 covers 12 residues. The CDR3 DNA sequence: TGTGCCAGCAGTTTGGGAGGGCAGCCCCAGCATTTT. It translates to CASSLGGQPQHF.

This chain uses TRBV5-1 with TRBJ1-5; D ambiguous. The CDR3 totals 12 residues. The V end lost 0 bases, the J end lost 7 bases, and 5 bases lay between the germline ends. CDR1 is SGHRS and CDR2 is YFSETQ in the germline V gene. The CDR3 sequence: CASSLVSQPQHF. The CDR3 nucleotides read TGCGCCAGCAGCTTGGTGAGCCAGCCCCAGCATTTT.

The gene calls are TRBV14 and TRBJ2-1; no reliable D call. The CDR3 contains 13 residues. V was cut by 2 bases and J by 5 bases, with 7 bases left in between. Germline CDR1 is SGHDN and CDR2 is FVKESK. CDR3: CASSQLRNNEQFF. DNA of the CDR3: TGTGCCAGCAGCCAACTGCGTAACAATGAGCAGTTCTTC.

This clone was seen a handful of times. The chain combines TRBV18 with TRBJ1-1; maybe TRBD1 (6 bases). The CDR3 has 15 amino acids. V was cut by 3 bases and J by 1 base, with 12 bases left in between. CDR1 KGHSH and CDR2 LQKENI come from the germline V gene. Here the CDR3 reads CASSPNGGENTEAFF. The CDR3 coding sequence is TGTGCCAGCTCACCCAATGGGGGCGAGAACACTGAAGCTTTCTTT.

The J gene is TRBJ1-3, the V gene TRBV6-1; D gene ambiguous. The CDR3 sequence is 16 residues long. Between the trimmed V and J ends, which lost 2 bases and 0 bases, there was a span of 11 bases. CDR1 and CDR2 from the germline V gene are MNHNS and SASEGT. The CDR3 DNA is TGTGCCAGCAGTGAACCGTTCGGGTTCTCTGGAAACACCATATATTTT. It specifies CASSEPFGFSGNTIYF.

This clone occurred a few times. The chain couples TRBV11-2 to TRBJ2-5; possible D gene TRBD1, 5 bases. V lost 1 base and J 5 bases, leaving 20 bases between the germline ends. CDR1 is SGHAT, CDR2 FQNNGV, per germline. This CDR3 has 17 residues. Here the CDR3 reads CASSLVAWGRVRETQYF. DNA for the CDR3: TGTGCCAGCAGCTTAGTGGCTTGGGGCAGGGTGCGCGAGACCCAGTACTTC. Full variable domain (missing parts from reference TRBV11-2 and TRBJ2-5): EAGVAQSPRYKIIEKRQSVAFWCNPISGHATLYWYQQILGQGPKLLIQFQNNGVVDDSQLPKDRFSAERLKGVDSTLKIQPAKLEDSAVYLCASSLVAWGRVRETQYFGPGTRLLVL.

The chain combines TRBV30 with TRBJ1-3; 7 nucleotides match TRBD1. V lost 4 bases and J lost 3; bases outside the gene matches: 9. The CDR3 consists of 15 residues. Germline lookup yields CDR1 GTSNPN and CDR2 SVGIG (reference sequence). The CDR3 sequence is CAWIRDSGIGNTIYF. CDR3 DNA: TGTGCCTGGATACGGGACAGTGGGATTGGAAACACCATATATTTT.

A note on this clone: At the DNA level, this CDR3 is encoded by other sequences in the same sample as well. This sequence joins TRBV5-1 and TRBJ2-7; TRBD1 matches 10 bases. Germline values: CDR1 SGHRS, CDR2 YFSETQ. The CDR3 consists of 14 residues. After removal of 0 bases from V and 3 bases from J, the junction contained 0 bases not matched to a gene. As DNA, the CDR3 is TGCGCCAGCAGCTTGGGGACAGGGGGCTACGAGCAGTACTTC. It encodes CASSLGTGGYEQYF.

This clone was seen a few times. The chain is built from TRBV7-2 and TRBJ1-6; the D is unclear. Germline lookup yields CDR1 SGHTA and CDR2 FQGNSA. Trimming took off 7 bases at V and 7 bases at J, with 14 bases between the two ends. CDR3 length: 14 amino acids. The CDR3 bases are TGTGCCAGCAACCTCGGGGTCCCCAATTCACCCCTCCACTTT. This sequence encodes CASNLGVPNSPLHF.

This sequence joins TRBV7-9 and TRBJ2-5, with 7 bases matching TRBD1. CDR3 length equals 15 residues. The V gene end was trimmed by 4 bases and the J gene end by 4 bases; junction bases not matched to a gene: 9. The germline V gene encodes CDR1 SEHNR and CDR2 FQNEAQ (reference sequence). Here the CDR3 reads CASSSATGPGETQYF. CDR3 nucleotides: TGTGCCAGCAGCTCGGCGACAGGGCCGGGAGAGACCCAGTACTTC.

V and J are TRBV7-9 and TRBJ2-6; 7 bases fit TRBD1. Germline CDR1 reads SEHNR; CDR2 reads FQNEAQ (reference sequence). Trimming removed 5 bases from V and 0 bases from J; junction bases left unmatched: 7. This CDR3 is built from 17 residues. DNA for the CDR3: TGTGCCAGCAGCCTGGGACAGATGCTCTCTGGGGCCAACGTCCTGACTTTC. Protein product: CASSLGQMLSGANVLTF.

The chain combines TRBV27 with TRBJ1-6; D is unresolved. This CDR3 has 14 residues. Germline CDR1 and CDR2: MNHEY and SMNVEV (reference sequence). The germline V and J ends were trimmed by 4 bases and 4 bases, with 8 bases remaining between them. For the CDR3, the DNA is TGTGCCAGCAGTTCGACAAGTTATAATTCACCCCTCCACTTT. Amino acid sequence: CASSSTSYNSPLHF.

This clone appeared once. V is TRBV4-2 and J is TRBJ1-2; no clear D gene. Trimming removed 6 bases from V and 8 bases from J, with 10 bases in between. The CDR3 extends over 11 amino acids. The germline gives CDR1 LGHNA, CDR2 YNFKEQ. The CDR3 loop is CASRAVEGYTF. In DNA, the CDR3 is TGTGCCAGCAGAGCTGTGGAGGGCTACACCTTC.

This chain links TRBV5-4 with TRBJ2-7; D is possibly TRBD1 (5 bases). Between the trimmed V and J ends, which lost 0 bases and 0 bases, there was a span of 10 bases. The length of the CDR3 is 15 residues. The germline gives CDR1 SGHNT, CDR2 YYREEE (reference sequence). The DNA for the CDR3 is TGTGCCAGCAGCTTGGAAGGGGTCCACTCCTACGAGCAGTACTTC. Translating it yields CASSLEGVHSYEQYF.

In its sample, this clone was seen a few times. V gene TRBV7-8 combines with J gene TRBJ1-3; the D is unclear. The V and J ends lost 5 bases and 2 bases respectively, with 13 bases between them. The length of the CDR3 is 15 residues. Looked up from germline, CDR1 is SGHVS and CDR2 is FQNEAQ. In DNA form, the CDR3 reads TGTGCCAGCAGCCCCCGTGTTTTAGCTGGAAACACCATATATTTT. Its protein is CASSPRVLAGNTIYF. The whole variable domain, remainder taken from reference TRBV7-8 and TRBJ1-3, is GAGVSQSPRYKVAKRGQDVALRCDPISGHVSLFWYQQALGQGPEFLTYFQNEAQLDKSGLPSDRFFAERPEGSVSTLKIQRTQQEDSAVYLCASSPRVLAGNTIYFGEGSWLTVV.

The V and J genes are TRBV25-1 and TRBJ2-2; 9 bases align to TRBD2. The CDR3 sequence is 15 residues long. V trimming: 5 bases; J trimming: 2 bases; junction bases outside the gene matches: 3. The germline gives CDR1 MGHDK, CDR2 SYGVNS. The CDR3 nucleotides are TGTGCCAGCAGTTTGACTAGCGGAAACACCGGGGAGCTGTTTTTT. This sequence encodes CASSLTSGNTGELFF.